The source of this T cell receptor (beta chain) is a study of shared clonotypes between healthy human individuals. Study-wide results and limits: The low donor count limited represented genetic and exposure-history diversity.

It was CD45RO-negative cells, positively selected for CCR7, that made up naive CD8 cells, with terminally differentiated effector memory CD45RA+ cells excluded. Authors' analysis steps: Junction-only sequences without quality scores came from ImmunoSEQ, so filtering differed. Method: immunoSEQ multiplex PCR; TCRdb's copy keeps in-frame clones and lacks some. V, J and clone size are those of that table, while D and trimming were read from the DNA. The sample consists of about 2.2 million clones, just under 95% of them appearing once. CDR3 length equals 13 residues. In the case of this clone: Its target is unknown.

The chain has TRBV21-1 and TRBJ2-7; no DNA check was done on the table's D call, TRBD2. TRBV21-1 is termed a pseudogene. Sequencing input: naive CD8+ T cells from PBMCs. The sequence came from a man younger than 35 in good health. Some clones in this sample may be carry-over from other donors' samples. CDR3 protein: CASSLPLNYAQYF. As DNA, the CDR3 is TGTGCCAGCAGCCTACCCCTAAACTACGCGCAGTACTTC.